This TCR beta chain stems from a study of graft-versus-host responses after intestinal transplantation. The method was immunoSEQ multiplex PCR; TCRdb's version includes in-frame clones alone and lacks a portion of them. This sample has over 70,000 clones, with 90% found just once. Worth noting for this clone: The antigen is unknown.

Germline trimming cut 7 bases from V and 7 bases from J; bases unmatched to any gene: 7. The CDR3 is 13 amino acids. CDR1 is LNHDA and CDR2 is SQIVND in the germline V gene (reference sequence). This TCR was recovered from a human donor who was the organ donor for an intestinal transplant. The chain links TRBV19 to TRBJ1-2, with 9 bases identical to TRBD1. The material was unstimulated CD8+ T cells sorted from spleen or lymph node cells, obtained before transplant. CDR3: CASNTGTGPGYTF. The CDR3 DNA follows: TGTGCCAGTAATACTGGGACAGGGCCTGGCTACACCTTC. Full variable domain (remainder filled in from reference TRBV19 and TRBJ1-2): DGGITQSPKYLFRKEGQNVTLSCEQNLNHDAMYWYRQDPGQGLRLIYYSQIVNDFQKGDIAEGYSVSREKKESFPLTVTSAQKNPTAFYLCASNTGTGPGYTFGSGTRLTVV.